This TCR beta chain is drawn from a study of cytomegalovirus exposure and HLA in healthy donors (dated by TCRdb to about 2017). In the study overall: According to an earlier analysis of several hundred of the donors, some 180 million T cells yielded roughly 100 million unique TCR beta sequences and 276 Gb of sequence data. Approximately 310 gigabases of sequencing data and tens of millions of unique TCR sequences were included in an early release covering roughly 600 HLA-typed donors. The genetic ancestry cluster associated with self-reported Caucasian donors included 65% to 90% of the roughly 400 genotyped donors. The study aimed to test whether cataloging public T cell receptors could reveal signatures of past pathogen exposure. The T cell repertoires of under 700 subjects were profiled by immunosequencing and related to cytomegalovirus serostatus. Besides the first cohort of around 700 subjects, a separate validation cohort made up of 120 different subjects was used. High-throughput TCR immunosequencing, statistical association of individual TCRs with disease status, and machine learning were combined to predict cytomegalovirus infection status. A later analysis re-analyzed previously published TCR beta repertoires from 650 to 800 donors and added high-resolution HLA genotyping to study TCR occurrence patterns. The later analysis used no new phenotypic data to find candidate immune exposures, relying instead on TCR beta sequences and their occurrence across donors. An earlier analysis of around 540 of the donors applied high-throughput TCR beta sequencing to assess whether each TCR beta V gene segment acted as functional or pseudogenic. Donor age, sex, ethnicity and CMV serostatus were collected together with the repertoire data. Genome-wide SNP genotypes for about 60% of the roughly 670 donors were used in a later genetic analysis, which treated that subset as a discovery cohort. All discovery cohort repertoires had been generated on a single sequencing platform. HLA typing covered class I and class II loci at four-digit resolution. Typing coverage varied by locus: roughly 629-630 donors for A, B, C, DRB1 and DQB1; more than 500 for DQA1; more than 600 for DPA1; some 470 for DPB1. A handful of DR-DQ haplotypes were handled as single units for association and clustering because linkage in the cohort was strong. Among 398 genotyped donors of the cohort, an average of 235,054 unique TCR beta nucleotide sequences were sequenced per donor, roughly a sixth of them non-productive. Results and caveats for the whole study, not just this receptor: Some IMGT-functional V segments, including TRBV6-2 and TRBV6-3, could not be told apart with the 87-base-pair reads, so those segments were excluded. Because counts were too low, seventeen rarely observed V segments, including chromosome 9 orphons, were excluded from the earlier analysis of fewer than 650 of the donors. A later analysis found that most CMV-associated TCR beta chains appeared HLA-restricted, with HLA associations seemingly driven largely by CMV exposure. Broadly in line with IMGT annotations, most TCR beta V segments showed up in productive rearrangements about 87% or about 30% of the time in an earlier analysis of around 550 of the donors. Compared with equally common non-associated chains, HLA-associated TCR beta chains in a later analysis were more clonally expanded and had lower generation probabilities. Cytomegalovirus status was reported to be diagnosed by the classifier with high specificity and sensitivity in both the original and validation cohorts. A cluster of highly shared sequence variants was judged likely to represent a technical artifact of the sequencing pipeline. According to a later genetic analysis, donors in an Asian-associated ancestry cluster had fewer N-insertions in productive TCRs than the roughly 700-donor mean. An association between a missense DCLRE1C variant and V-gene and J-gene trimming of TCR beta chains was found in a later genetic analysis and replicated in an independent cohort. Roughly uniform sequencing depth across donors was assumed in presence/absence analyses, although this assumption may not hold. Most TCR sequences were observed very rarely across donors, whereas some public TCRs were present in many individuals. When HLA alleles, especially DR and DQ, strongly co-occurred, attributing TCR associations to individual alleles was difficult. Immune exposure information for the cohort was limited to CMV serostatus. The authors suggested that the approach could potentially be generalized to other disease states and immunological phenotypes. Because HLA typing was missing for some donors at each locus, association tests included only the typed subset. A further reported finding was that TCR beta sequences accurately predicted the HLA-A and HLA-B alleles for most subjects in the first cohort. Linkage disequilibrium might explain the correlated functional status among segregating V segments, but an unknown experimental factor could not be ruled out. In this cohort, only TCR beta chains were sequenced, and detectable features were limited by the absence of alpha or paired-chain data. In the study, approximately 150 TCR beta chains were listed as associated with cytomegalovirus. A later analysis found that TCR association rates varied across HLA loci, with DRB1 alleles showing the most associated TCRs and HLA-C alleles the fewest. A few of the identified cytomegalovirus-associated TCR beta chains were confirmed in vitro to be specific for cytomegalovirus antigens. Several of the top co-occurrence clusters appeared to be linked to parvovirus B19, influenza, CMV and Epstein-Barr virus, according to a later analysis. Specific HLA alleles were associated with roughly 16,000 TCR beta sequences at a false discovery rate of 0.05 in a later analysis.

The CDR3 measures 20 amino acids from cysteine to phenylalanine. The entry retains the CDR3 DNA only, 60 bases that are in frame from base 1. The junction shows trimming of 0 bases on V and 3 bases on J, plus 26 bases between the germline ends. For CDR1 and CDR2, the germline V gene lists MGHRA and YSYEKL. Comment on this clone: This receptor's antigen is unknown. Per-nucleotide qualities are absent, and no much larger clonotype sits a single base away.

The cohort comprised some 680 healthy bone marrow donors. At the time of sampling, every cohort member was nominally healthy, though immune exposures that went unrecorded were likely present. The donor was CMV seronegative and belonged to the group of more than 300 seronegative cohort members. Every donor gave a peripheral blood sample, and the peripheral blood mononuclear cells from that sample were used for TCR beta sequencing. Genomic DNA was extracted from the blood cell samples with the Qiagen DNeasy Blood Extraction Kit. The library relied on the immunoSEQ multiplex PCR assay. For the multiplex PCR, a mixture combining 60 forward primers for TCR Vbeta segments and 13 reverse primers for TCR Jbeta segments was used. A multiplex PCR assay on genomic DNA amplified the CDR3 region of rearranged TCR beta genes. Amplified TCR beta libraries were sequenced as 87-base-pair reads on the Illumina HiSeq System. The paper's data handling went like this. Across the 670 or so repertoires, a later analysis counted tens of millions of unique TCR beta chains, approximately 10 million of which were shared by at least two donors. To remove PCR and sequencing errors, raw reads were error-corrected and collapsed into unique sequences using a nearest-neighbor algorithm that merged closely related sequences. CDR3 sequences were aligned to IMGT reference sequences to assign V, D and J gene segments. For a sequence to be retained, a match of at least six nucleotides to both a V gene segment and a J gene segment was required. A rearrangement counted as productive if the CDR3 had no stop codons and remained in frame with V and J, and every other rearrangement counted as non-productive. CDR3 was defined according to IMGT convention as the region running from the second conserved V-encoded cysteine to the conserved J-encoded phenylalanine. In an earlier analysis of roughly 580 of the donors, sequences lacking an unambiguous match to a single V gene segment were excluded. In an earlier analysis of several hundred of the donors, a V segment was called functional when productive rearrangements were above 56.7%, and segregating when the standard deviation between donors exceeded 5%. A statistical classification framework was built to diagnose cytomegalovirus status from the catalog of TCR beta chain sequences. A later analysis assigned V and J genes by comparing TCR nucleotide sequences with IMGT/GENE-DB human TR gene sequences. In a later analysis, CDR3 sequences and most-parsimonious VDJ recombination scenarios were assigned using the TCRdist pipeline. In a later analysis, each TCR beta chain was defined by its CDR3 amino acid sequence together with its V-gene family, and reads without a unique V-gene family were excluded. A later analysis removed 500 to 600 highly shared, low-generation-probability nucleotide sequences to deal with suspected cross-contamination and a sequencing artifact. A later analysis calculated a clonal expansion index for each public chain from normalized within-repertoire ranks of inferred template counts. Generation probabilities in a later analysis came from a VDJ recombination model fitted to out-of-frame rearrangements, and those results were checked against IGoR. In a later analysis, TCR-TCR, TCR-HLA and TCR-CMV co-occurrence was scored with hypergeometric tests, and a repertoire-size bias correction was applied to TCR pairs. In a later analysis, false discovery rates were estimated by permuting HLA or CMV assignments 20 times. In a later analysis, co-occurring TCRs were grouped using DBSCAN, with TCRdist sequence similarity added in when clustering inside HLA-allele-positive subsets. Repertoires with fewer than 30,000 or more than 120,000 public chains, plus five repertoires with anomalous nucleotide sharing, were excluded from co-occurrence clustering. Not all clones reach the TCRdb copy of this immuneACCESS table, which keeps in-frame sequences only. Checked studies attribute under half of the gap to unresolved V genes and leave the rest unexplained. The V and J calls and clone size are taken from that table; D and trimming were inferred from the DNA. The sample profile shows approximately 140,000 clones; 70% to 85% of them were found once. Around 1.9% of the sample goes to the ten largest clones.

Material: PBMCs. The rearranged segments are TRBV4-1 and TRBJ1-2; perhaps TRBD1 is the D gene, with 6 bases matching. This receptor was obtained from a woman aged 40 to 50 in good health and CMV-seronegative. The CDR3 region reads CASSQDGLTYRTAADYGYTF. The DNA sequence follows: TGCGCCAGCAGCCAAGATGGGCTGACTTATCGGACAGCCGCTGACTATGGCTACACCTTC.